The T cell receptor beta chain described here comes from a study of blood T cell repertoires in COVID-19. Whole-study context: Samples representing acute and convalescent COVID-19 were sourced from the United States, Italy and Spain. Sample material is recorded as cDNA or gDNA derived from T cells, B-cell-depleted T cells, or PBMCs.

Seattle-derived patients entered the study during active infection and were followed longitudinally. In the original processing: From reference gene primer amplification, estimates of nucleated cell counts were derived. TCRdb's table, derived via immunoSEQ multiplex PCR, lists solely in-frame clones and lacks some. V and J calls plus clone size are reproduced from that table; the DNA served to infer D and trimming. The top ten clones hold 0.8% to 0.9% of a sample with about 420,000 clones, about 90% of them seen once. The source of this sequence is a man younger than 35 with COVID-19, enrolled during active disease. The sample consisted of peripheral blood.

CDR3 sequence: CASSLDARDRAYEQYF. DNA for the CDR3: TGTGCCAGCAGCTTAGACGCTCGGGACAGGGCCTACGAGCAGTACTTC. This chain uses TRBV11-3 with TRBJ2-7; TRBD1 matches 9 bases. The CDR3 has 16 amino acids. V trimming: 0 bases; J trimming: 2 bases; junction bases outside the gene matches: 5. Germline V gene lookup returns CDR1 SGHNT and CDR2 YENEEA.